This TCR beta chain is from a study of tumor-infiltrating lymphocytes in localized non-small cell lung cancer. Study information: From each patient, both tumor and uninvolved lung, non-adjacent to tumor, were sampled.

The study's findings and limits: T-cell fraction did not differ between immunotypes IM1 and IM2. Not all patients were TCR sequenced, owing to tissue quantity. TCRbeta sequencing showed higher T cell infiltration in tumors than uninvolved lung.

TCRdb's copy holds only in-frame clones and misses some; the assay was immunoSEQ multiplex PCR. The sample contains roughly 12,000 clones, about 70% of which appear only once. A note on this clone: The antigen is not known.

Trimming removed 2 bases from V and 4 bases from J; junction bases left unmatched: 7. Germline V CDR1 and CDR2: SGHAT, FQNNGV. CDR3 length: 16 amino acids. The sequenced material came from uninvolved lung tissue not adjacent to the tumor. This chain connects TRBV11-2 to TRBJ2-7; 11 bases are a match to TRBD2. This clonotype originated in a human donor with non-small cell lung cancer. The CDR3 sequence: CASSLTLAGGLYEQYF. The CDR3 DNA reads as TGTGCCAGCAGCTTAACGCTAGCGGGGGGTCTATACGAGCAGTACTTC.